These 10 T cell receptor beta chains were all obtained from the same sample, sequenced in a study of beta chain features in type 1 diabetes. Sequenced material consisted of expressed TCRB transcripts (all of the isolated RNA was reverse transcribed). Repertoires were generated with immunoSEQ multiplex PCR, while TCRdb's copy carries only in-frame clones and drops some. This table holds roughly 240,000 clones, around an eighth found once. Material: naive CD4+ T cells from blood. Source of these receptors: a woman in her 40s in good health.

The sample holds a few counts of this clone. V and J are TRBV23-1 and TRBJ1-2; 7 positions match TRBD1. TRBV23-1 is noted as an ORF with a role that remains uncertain. The J segment lost 7 bases and the V segment lost 6 bases, leaving 20 bases of the junction unmatched. This CDR3 has 17 amino acids. The CDR3: CASSLFLSGGWLCGYTF. As DNA, the CDR3 is TGCGCCAGCAGCCTCTTCTTATCAGGGGGGTGGCTATGTGGCTACACCTTC.

This clone was observed a few times. This rearrangement joins TRBV10-3 to TRBJ2-3; 8 nucleotides align to TRBD2. CDR1 and CDR2 from the germline V gene are ENHRY and SYGVKD. CDR3 length: 14 amino acids. Unmatched junction bases numbered 4, after V lost 6 bases and J lost 2 bases. The CDR3 region is CAIRRAGVTDTQYF. CDR3 nucleotides: TGTGCCATCAGGCGAGCGGGGGTCACAGATACGCAGTATTTT.

This chain joins TRBV19 and TRBJ2-7; D is perhaps TRBD1 (6 bases). Germline CDR1 is LNHDA and CDR2 is SQIVND (reference sequence). The CDR3 consists of 15 residues. Trimming took 4 bases from V and 3 from J, leaving 16 bases between them. CDR3 residues: CASSTRPTGDYEQYF. In nucleotides, the CDR3 is TGTGCCAGTAGTACGCGACCGACAGGAGACTACGAGCAGTACTTC.

This clone turned up a few times. The chain has TRBV19 and TRBJ2-2, with 8 positions matching TRBD1. Germline CDR1 is LNHDA and CDR2 is SQIVND (reference sequence). After removal of 3 bases from V and 8 bases from J, the junction contained 2 bases not matched to a gene. The CDR3 is made up of 13 amino acids. CDR3 sequence reads: CASSMDREGELFF. The CDR3 coding sequence is TGTGCCAGTAGTATGGACAGGGAAGGGGAGCTGTTTTTT.

The CDR3 region has the DNA TGCGCCAGCAGCTTGGGGCGGGATACGCAGTATTTT. This encodes CASSLGRDTQYF. The J gene is TRBJ2-3, the V gene TRBV5-1; D gene uncertain. The CDR3 is 12 residues long. V shed 0 bases and J shed 6 bases, with 5 bases lying between them. Germline CDR1 is SGHRS and CDR2 is YFSETQ.

This sequence joins TRBV5-1 and TRBJ2-5; possibly TRBD1 for D (6 bases). Germline-derived CDR1 and CDR2 are SGHRS and YFSETQ. The V and J ends lost 2 bases and 4 bases respectively, with 9 bases between them. This CDR3 spans 13 amino acids. The CDR3 coding sequence is TGCGCCAGCAGCTTCTCACAGGGAGAGACCCAGTACTTC. Translated, it gives CASSFSQGETQYF.

The V call is TRBV5-5, the J call TRBJ2-3; no clear D. Germline V lookup: CDR1 SGHKS, CDR2 YYEKEE (reference sequence). The CDR3 contains 13 residues. The V end lost 0 bases, the J end lost 2 bases, and 4 bases lay between the germline ends. The CDR3 DNA sequence: TGTGCCAGCAGCTTGGAGCACACAGATACGCAGTATTTT. This gives the protein CASSLEHTDTQYF. Using reference TRBV5-5 and TRBJ2-3 for the parts outside the CDR3, the full variable domain is DAGVTQSPTHLIKTRGQQVTLRCSPISGHKSVSWYQQVLGQGPQFIFQYYEKEERGRGNFPDRFSARQFPNYSSELNVNALLLGDSALYLCASSLEHTDTQYFGPGTRLTVL.

The chain joins TRBV28 to TRBJ2-2; 7 bases map to TRBD2. The CDR3 is 16 residues long. The ends lost 3 bases at V and 1 base at J; junction bases unmatched: 5. Per germline, CDR1 MDHEN and CDR2 SYDVKM. The CDR3 region has the DNA TGTGCCAGCAGTTTGATGGGAGGGCGGAACACCGGGGAGCTGTTTTTT. It encodes CASSLMGGRNTGELFF.

The chain couples TRBV6-6 to TRBJ2-1; the match to TRBD1 covers 8 bases. The CDR3 is made up of 15 amino acids. The V segment lost 2 bases and the J segment 2 bases; nucleotides outside the gene matches: 2. CDR1 is MNHNY, CDR2 SVGAGI, per germline (reference sequence). CDR3 sequence (DNA): TGTGCCAGCAGTTACCAGGACAGGGCCTACAATGAGCAGTTCTTC. This encodes CASSYQDRAYNEQFF.

For the CDR3, the DNA is TGTGCCAGCAGAGATTCGGGACAGGGTCGCGAGCAGTACTTC. Encoded protein: CASRDSGQGREQYF. The chain recombines TRBV6-5 with TRBJ2-7; TRBD1 agrees at 9 bases. After removal of 6 bases from V and 6 bases from J, the junction contained 9 bases not matched to a gene. This CDR3 is 14 amino acids long. Per the germline V gene, CDR1 is MNHEY and CDR2 is SVGAGI.